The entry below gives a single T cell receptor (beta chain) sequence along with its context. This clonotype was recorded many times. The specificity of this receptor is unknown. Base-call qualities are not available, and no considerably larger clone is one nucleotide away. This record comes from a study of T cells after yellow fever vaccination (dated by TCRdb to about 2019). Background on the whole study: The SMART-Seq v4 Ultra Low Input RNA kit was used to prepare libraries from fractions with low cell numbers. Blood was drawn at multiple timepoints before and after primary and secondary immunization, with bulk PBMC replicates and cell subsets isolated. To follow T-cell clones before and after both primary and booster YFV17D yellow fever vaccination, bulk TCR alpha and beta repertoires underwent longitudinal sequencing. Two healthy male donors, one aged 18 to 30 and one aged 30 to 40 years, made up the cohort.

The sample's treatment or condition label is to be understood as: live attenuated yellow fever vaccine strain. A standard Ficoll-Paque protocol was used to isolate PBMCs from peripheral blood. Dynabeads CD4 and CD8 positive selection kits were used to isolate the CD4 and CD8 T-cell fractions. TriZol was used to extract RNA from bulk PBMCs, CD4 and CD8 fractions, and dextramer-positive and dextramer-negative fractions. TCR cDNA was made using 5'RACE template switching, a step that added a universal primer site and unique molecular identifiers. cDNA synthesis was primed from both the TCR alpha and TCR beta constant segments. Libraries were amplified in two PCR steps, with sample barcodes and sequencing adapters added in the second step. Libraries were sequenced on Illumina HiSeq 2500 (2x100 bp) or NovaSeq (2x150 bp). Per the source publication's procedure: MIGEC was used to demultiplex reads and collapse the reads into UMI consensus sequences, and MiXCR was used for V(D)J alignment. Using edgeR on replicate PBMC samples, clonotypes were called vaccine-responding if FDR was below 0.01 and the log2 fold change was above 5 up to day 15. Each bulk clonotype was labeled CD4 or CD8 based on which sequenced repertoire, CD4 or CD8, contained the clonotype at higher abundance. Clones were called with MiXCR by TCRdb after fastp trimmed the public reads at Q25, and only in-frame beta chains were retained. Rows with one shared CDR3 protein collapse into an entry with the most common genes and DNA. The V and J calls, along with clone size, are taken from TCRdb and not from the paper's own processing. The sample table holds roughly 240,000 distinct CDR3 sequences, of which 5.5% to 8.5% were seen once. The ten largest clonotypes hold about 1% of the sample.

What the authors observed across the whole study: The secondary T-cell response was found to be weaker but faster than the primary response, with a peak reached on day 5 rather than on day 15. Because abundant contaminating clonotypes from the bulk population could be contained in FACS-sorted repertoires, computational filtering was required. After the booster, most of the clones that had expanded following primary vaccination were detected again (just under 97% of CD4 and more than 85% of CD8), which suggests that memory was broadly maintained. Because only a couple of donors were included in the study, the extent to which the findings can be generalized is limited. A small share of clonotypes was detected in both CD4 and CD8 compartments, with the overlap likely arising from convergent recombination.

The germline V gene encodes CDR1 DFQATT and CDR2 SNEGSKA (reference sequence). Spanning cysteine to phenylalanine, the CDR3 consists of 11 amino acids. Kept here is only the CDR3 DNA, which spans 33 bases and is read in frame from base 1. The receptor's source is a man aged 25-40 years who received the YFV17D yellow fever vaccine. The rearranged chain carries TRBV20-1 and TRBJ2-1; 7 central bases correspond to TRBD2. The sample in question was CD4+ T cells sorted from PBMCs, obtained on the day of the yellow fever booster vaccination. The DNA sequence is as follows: TGCAGGATGGGAGGGAACAATGAGCAGTTCTTC. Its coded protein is CRMGGNNEQFF.